This TCR beta chain was retrieved from a study of T cell responses to AZD1222 COVID-19 vaccine. Study outcomes and limitations: No repertoire was sampled before or during the peak T cell response, only after it.

On this clone: Its antigen is unknown.

There are 17 residues in the CDR3. Germline CDR1 and CDR2: SGHAT and FQNNGV. Trimming shortened V by 2 bases and J by 1 base, and 18 bases separated the two germline ends. Clones were sequenced by immunoSEQ multiplex PCR, and TCRdb holds only the in-frame ones, with some missing. The top ten hold less than 2.5% of the sample, which has under 150,000 clones, roughly 88% seen once. The sequence was collected from an adult who received the AZD1222 COVID-19 vaccine. This specimen was peripheral blood, taken 28 days after the second AZD1222 dose. The chain employs TRBV11-2 and TRBJ2-7; perhaps TRBD2 as D (6 bases). The CDR3 sequence: CASSLTSRLVGSYEQYF. The CDR3 bases are TGTGCCAGCAGCTTAACATCTCGACTAGTAGGGTCCTACGAGCAGTACTTC. Combining the CDR3 with reference TRBV11-2 and TRBJ2-7 gives the whole variable domain EAGVAQSPRYKIIEKRQSVAFWCNPISGHATLYWYQQILGQGPKLLIQFQNNGVVDDSQLPKDRFSAERLKGVDSTLKIQPAKLEDSAVYLCASSLTSRLVGSYEQYFGPGTRLTVT.